This TCR beta chain is drawn from a study of PD-1 blockade in classical Hodgkin lymphoma. Documented time point: newly diagnosed, previously untreated cHL patient sample. Untreated, newly diagnosed classical Hodgkin lymphoma PBMCs served for comparison. Germline CDR1 and CDR2: MGHRA and YSYEKL. This CDR3 contains 16 residues. V shed 1 base and J 0 bases; nucleotides not matched to a gene: 4. Only in-frame clones appear in the TCRdb table, and some are missing; sequencing was by immunoSEQ multiplex PCR. This table has some 70,000 clones, about 93% appearing once. Sequencing used peripheral blood mononuclear cells (PBMCs). This chain joins TRBV4-1 and TRBJ1-2, with 8 bases aligning to TRBD1. The clonotype comes from a human donor with classical Hodgkin lymphoma. The CDR3 DNA reads TGCGCCAGCAGCCAAGTACCGGACAGGGCTAACTATGGCTACACCTTC. This gives the protein CASSQVPDRANYGYTF.